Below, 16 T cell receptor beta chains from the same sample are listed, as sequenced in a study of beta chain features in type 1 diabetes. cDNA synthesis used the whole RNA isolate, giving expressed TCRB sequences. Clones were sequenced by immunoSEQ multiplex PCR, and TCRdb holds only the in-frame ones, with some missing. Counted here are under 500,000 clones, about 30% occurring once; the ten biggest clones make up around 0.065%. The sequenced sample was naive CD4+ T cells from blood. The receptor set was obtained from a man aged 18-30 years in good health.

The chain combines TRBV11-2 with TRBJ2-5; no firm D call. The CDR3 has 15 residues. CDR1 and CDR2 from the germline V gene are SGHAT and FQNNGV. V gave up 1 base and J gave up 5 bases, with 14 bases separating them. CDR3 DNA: TGTGCCAGCAGCTTAGTTGGGCTGCTCGGGGAGACCCAGTACTTC. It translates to CASSLVGLLGETQYF.

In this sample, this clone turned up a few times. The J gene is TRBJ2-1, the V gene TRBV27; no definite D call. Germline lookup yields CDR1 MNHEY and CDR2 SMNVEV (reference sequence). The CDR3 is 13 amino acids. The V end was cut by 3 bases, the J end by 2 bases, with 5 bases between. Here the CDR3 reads CASSFSAYNEQFF. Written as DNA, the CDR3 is TGTGCCAGCAGTTTCAGCGCCTACAATGAGCAGTTCTTC.

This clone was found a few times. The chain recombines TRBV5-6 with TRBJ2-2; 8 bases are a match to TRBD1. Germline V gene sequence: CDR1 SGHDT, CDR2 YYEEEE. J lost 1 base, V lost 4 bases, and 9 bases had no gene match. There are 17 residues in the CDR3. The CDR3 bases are TGTGCCAGCAGCCTACTTCCAGGGGGCGAGAACACCGGGGAGCTGTTTTTT. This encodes CASSLLPGGENTGELFF. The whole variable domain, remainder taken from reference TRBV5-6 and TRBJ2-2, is DAGVTQSPTHLIKTRGQQVTLRCSPKSGHDTVSWYQQALGQGPQFIFQYYEEEERQRGNFPDRFSGHQFPNYSSELNVNALLLGDSALYLCASSLLPGGENTGELFFGEGSRLTVL.

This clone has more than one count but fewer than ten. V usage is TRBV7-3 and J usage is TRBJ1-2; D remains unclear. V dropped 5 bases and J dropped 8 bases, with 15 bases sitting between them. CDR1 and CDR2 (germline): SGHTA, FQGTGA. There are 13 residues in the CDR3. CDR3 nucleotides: TGTGCCAGCAGCCGCCGTGCCGGGAACGGCTACACCTTC. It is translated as CASSRRAGNGYTF. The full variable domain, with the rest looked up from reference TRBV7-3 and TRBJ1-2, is GAGVSQTPSNKVTEKGKYVELRCDPISGHTALYWYRQSLGQGPEFLIYFQGTGAADDSGLPNDRFFAVRPEGSVSTLKIQRTERGDSAVYLCASSRRAGNGYTFGSGTRLTVV.

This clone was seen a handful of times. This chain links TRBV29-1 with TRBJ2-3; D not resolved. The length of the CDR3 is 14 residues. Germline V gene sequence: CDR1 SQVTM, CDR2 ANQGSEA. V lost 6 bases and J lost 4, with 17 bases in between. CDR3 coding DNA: TGCAGCGTAGGGATGGGCACTTCACCAGATACGCAGTATTTT. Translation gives CSVGMGTSPDTQYF.

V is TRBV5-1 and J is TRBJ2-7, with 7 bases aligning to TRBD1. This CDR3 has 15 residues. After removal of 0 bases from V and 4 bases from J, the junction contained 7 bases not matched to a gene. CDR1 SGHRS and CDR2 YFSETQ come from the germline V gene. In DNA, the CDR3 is TGCGCCAGCAGCTTGGGACAGGGAAAGGCATACGAGCAGTACTTC. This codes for CASSLGQGKAYEQYF. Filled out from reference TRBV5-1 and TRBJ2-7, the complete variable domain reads KAGVTQTPRYLIKTRGQQVTLSCSPISGHRSVSWYQQTPGQGLQFLFEYFSETQRNKGNFPGRFSGRQFSNSRSEMNVSTLELGDSALYLCASSLGQGKAYEQYFGPGTRLTVT.

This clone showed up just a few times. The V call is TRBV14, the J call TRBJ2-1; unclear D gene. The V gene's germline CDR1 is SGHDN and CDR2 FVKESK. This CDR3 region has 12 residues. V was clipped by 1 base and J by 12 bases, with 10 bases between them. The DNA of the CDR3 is TGTGCCAGCAGCCAAGGAGGTCCGGGGCAGTTCTTC. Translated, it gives CASSQGGPGQFF. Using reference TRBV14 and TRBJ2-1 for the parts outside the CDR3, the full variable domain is EAGVTQFPSHSVIEKGQTVTLRCDPISGHDNLYWYRRVMGKEIKFLLHFVKESKQDESGMPNNRFLAERTGGTYSTLKVQPAELEDSGVYFCASSQGGPGQFFGPGTRLTVL.

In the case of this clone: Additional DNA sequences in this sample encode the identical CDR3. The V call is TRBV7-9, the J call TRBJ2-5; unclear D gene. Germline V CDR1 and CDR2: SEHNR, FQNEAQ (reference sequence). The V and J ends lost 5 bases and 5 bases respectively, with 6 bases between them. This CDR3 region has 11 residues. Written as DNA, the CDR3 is TGTGCCAGCAGCCCCGGGGAGACCCAGTACTTC. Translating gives CASSPGETQYF. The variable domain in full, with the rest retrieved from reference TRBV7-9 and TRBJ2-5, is DTGVSQNPRHKITKRGQNVTFRCDPISEHNRLYWYRQTLGQGPEFLTYFQNEAQLEKSRLLSDRFSAERPKGSFSTLEIQRTEQGDSAMYLCASSPGETQYFGPGTRLLVL.

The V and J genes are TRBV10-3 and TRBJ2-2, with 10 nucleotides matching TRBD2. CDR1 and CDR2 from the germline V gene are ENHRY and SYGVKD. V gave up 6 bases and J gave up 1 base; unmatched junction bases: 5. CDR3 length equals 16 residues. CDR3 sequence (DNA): TGTGCCATCAGCCAAACTAGCGGGGAGAACACCGGGGAGCTGTTTTTT. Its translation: CAISQTSGENTGELFF.

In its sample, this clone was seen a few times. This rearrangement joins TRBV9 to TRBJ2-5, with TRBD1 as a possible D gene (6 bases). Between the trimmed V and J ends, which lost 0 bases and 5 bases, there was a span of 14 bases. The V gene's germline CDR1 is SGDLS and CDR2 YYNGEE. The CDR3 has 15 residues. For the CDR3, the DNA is TGTGCCAGCAGCGTAGGACAGGTGGTGGAGGAGACCCAGTACTTC. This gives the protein CASSVGQVVEETQYF.

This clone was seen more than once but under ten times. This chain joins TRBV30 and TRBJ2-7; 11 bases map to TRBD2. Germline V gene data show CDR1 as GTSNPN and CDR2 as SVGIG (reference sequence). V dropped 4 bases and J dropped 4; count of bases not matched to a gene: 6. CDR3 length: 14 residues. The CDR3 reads CAWTRGTSGYEQYF. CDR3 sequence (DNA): TGTGCCTGGACTAGAGGGACTAGCGGATACGAGCAGTACTTC.

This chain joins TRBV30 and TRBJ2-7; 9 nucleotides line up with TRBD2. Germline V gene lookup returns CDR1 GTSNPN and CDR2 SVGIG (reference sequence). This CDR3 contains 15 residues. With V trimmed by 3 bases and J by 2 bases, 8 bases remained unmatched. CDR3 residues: CAWSRPASGTYEQYF. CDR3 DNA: TGTGCCTGGAGCCGACCGGCTAGCGGGACCTACGAGCAGTACTTC.

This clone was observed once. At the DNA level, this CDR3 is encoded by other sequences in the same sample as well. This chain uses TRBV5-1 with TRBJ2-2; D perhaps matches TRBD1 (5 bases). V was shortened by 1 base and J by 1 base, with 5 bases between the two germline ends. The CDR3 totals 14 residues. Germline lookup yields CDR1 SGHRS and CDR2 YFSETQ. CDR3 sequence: CASSLTGNTGELFF. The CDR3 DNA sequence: TGCGCCAGCAGCTTGACAGGGAACACCGGGGAGCTGTTTTTT.

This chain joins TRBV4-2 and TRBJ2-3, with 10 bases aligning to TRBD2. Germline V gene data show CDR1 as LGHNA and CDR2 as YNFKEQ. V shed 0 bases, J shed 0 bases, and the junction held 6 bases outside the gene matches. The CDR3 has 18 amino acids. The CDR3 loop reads CASSQDLAGGRSTDTQYF. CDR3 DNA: TGTGCCAGCAGCCAAGACTTAGCGGGAGGCCGTAGCACAGATACGCAGTATTTT.

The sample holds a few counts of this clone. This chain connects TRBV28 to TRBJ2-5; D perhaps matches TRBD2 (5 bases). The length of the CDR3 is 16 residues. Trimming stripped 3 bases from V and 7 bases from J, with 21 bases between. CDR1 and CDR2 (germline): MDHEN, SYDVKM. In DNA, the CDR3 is TGTGCCAGCAGTTTTGAAGGGATGGGCCCTCGGGGGACCCAGTACTTC. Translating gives CASSFEGMGPRGTQYF. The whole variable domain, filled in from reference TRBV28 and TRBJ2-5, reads DVKVTQSSRYLVKRTGEKVFLECVQDMDHENMFWYRQDPGLGLRLIYFSYDVKMKEKGDIPEGYSVSREKKERFSLILESASTNQTSMYLCASSFEGMGPRGTQYFGPGTRLLVL.

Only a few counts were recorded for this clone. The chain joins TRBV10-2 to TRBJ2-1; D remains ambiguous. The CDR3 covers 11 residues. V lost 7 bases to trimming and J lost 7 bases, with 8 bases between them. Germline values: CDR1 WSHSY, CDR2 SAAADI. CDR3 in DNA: TGCGCCAGCATGATTAGTAATGAGCAGTTCTTC. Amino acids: CASMISNEQFF.